Below are 32 T cell receptor beta chains sequenced from a single sample in a study of blood T cell repertoires in COVID-19. Using immunoSEQ multiplex PCR, the repertoire was profiled, and TCRdb retains in-frame clones only, with some absent. The sample contains about 68,000 clones, approximately 86% of which appear only once. Specimen: peripheral blood. All receptors derive from a man aged 50-60 years with acute or convalescent COVID-19.

The chain recombines TRBV12-5 with TRBJ2-5, with D perhaps matching TRBD1 (5 bases). Looked up from germline, CDR1 is LGHNT and CDR2 is FRNRAP. The V end was cut by 2 bases, the J end by 4 bases, with 14 bases between. This CDR3 has 15 amino acids. CDR3 loop: CASGLSGFRGETQYF. The CDR3 bases are TGTGCTAGTGGTTTGTCCGGGTTTAGGGGAGAGACCCAGTACTTC.

The V call is TRBV5-4, the J call TRBJ1-2, with D unresolved. This CDR3 spans 13 amino acids. Trimming removed 1 base from V and 3 bases from J, with 7 bases in between. Germline V gives CDR1 SGHNT, CDR2 YYREEE (reference sequence). CDR3 loop: CASSLNNDYGYTF. CDR3 nucleotides: TGTGCCAGCAGCTTGAACAATGACTATGGCTACACCTTC.

The CDR3 here is CASSQGSNYGYTF. The CDR3 bases are TGTGCCAGCAGCCAGGGATCTAACTATGGCTACACCTTC. The V call is TRBV6-5, the J call TRBJ1-2; D is possibly TRBD1 (5 bases). The CDR3 has 13 residues. Trimming left V 6 bases short and J 0 bases short, with 8 bases between. The germline gives CDR1 MNHEY, CDR2 SVGAGI.

V usage is TRBV19 and J usage is TRBJ1-3; no clear D gene. The CDR3 is made up of 14 amino acids. Trimming cost V 5 bases and J 0 bases, with 8 bases left between them. CDR1 and CDR2 (germline): LNHDA, SQIVND (reference sequence). Here the CDR3 reads CASSVSFSGNTIYF. The DNA of the CDR3 is TGTGCCAGTAGTGTGTCGTTCTCTGGAAACACCATATATTTT.

The chain has TRBV6-5 and TRBJ1-5; D unclear. Deletions cut 7 bases from V and 0 bases from J, with 13 bases between. CDR3 length equals 15 residues. CDR1 and CDR2 from the germline V gene are MNHEY and SVGAGI. CDR3 residues: CASTPQTHSNQPQHF. DNA of the CDR3: TGTGCCAGCACCCCACAAACCCATAGCAATCAGCCCCAGCATTTT.

This chain connects TRBV7-8 to TRBJ2-5; D unresolved. The CDR3 length is 13 residues. From germline, CDR1 is SGHVS and CDR2 FQNEAQ. V was shortened by 3 bases and J by 4 bases, with 9 bases between the two germline ends. CDR3 nucleotide sequence: TGTGCCAGCAGCTTTGGCGGATCAGAGACCCAGTACTTC. Amino acids: CASSFGGSETQYF.

This clone was observed a single time. The chain uses TRBV12-5 and TRBJ2-1; 9 bases match TRBD2. The CDR3 has 16 residues. The ends lost 3 bases at V and 3 bases at J; junction bases unmatched: 6. Looked up from germline, CDR1 is LGHNT and CDR2 is FRNRAP. In nucleotides, the CDR3 is TGTGCTAGTGGTTTCTCTTCTAGCGGGATCTACAATGAGCAGTTCTTC. The encoded protein is CASGFSSSGIYNEQFF.

In this sample, this clone turned up once. The chain carries TRBV4-1 and TRBJ2-2, with 8 positions matching TRBD2. CDR3 length: 17 residues. Germline V lookup: CDR1 MGHRA, CDR2 YSYEKL. With 0 bases clipped from V and 4 bases from J, the junction kept 7 bases outside the gene matches. The CDR3 here is CASSQDPTGGATGELFF. Here the CDR3 DNA reads TGCGCCAGCAGCCAAGACCCTACCGGGGGGGCCACCGGGGAGCTGTTTTTT.

This chain links TRBV6-5 with TRBJ1-4, with D tentatively TRBD1 (5 bases). CDR3 size: 13 residues. V was trimmed by 7 bases and J by 2 bases, leaving 8 bases between them. Germline V gene data show CDR1 as MNHEY and CDR2 as SVGAGI. CDR3 in amino acids: CASKRGTNEKLFF. Here the CDR3 DNA reads TGTGCCAGCAAGCGGGGGACTAATGAAAAACTGTTTTTT.

This CDR3 reads CASRHGSEVAREQYF. CDR3 bases: TGTGCCAGCAGACACGGGTCCGAAGTAGCTCGGGAGCAGTACTTC. The genes are TRBV6-6 and TRBJ2-7; no clear D gene. The CDR3 contains 15 residues. Per germline, CDR1 MNHNY and CDR2 SVGAGI (reference sequence). The V end was cut by 6 bases, the J end by 7 bases, with 22 bases between.

The rearrangement links TRBV28 to TRBJ1-6, with D unresolved. V shed 8 bases and J shed 8 bases, with 16 bases lying between them. Germline-derived CDR1 and CDR2 are MDHEN and SYDVKM. CDR3 length equals 14 residues. The CDR3, as DNA: TGTGCCAGCTTGACAATACACGGATATTCACCCCTCCACTTT. Encoded protein: CASLTIHGYSPLHF.

The chain employs TRBV6-5 and TRBJ1-1; 8 bases align to TRBD1. This CDR3 has 14 residues. With 7 bases clipped from V and 3 bases from J, the junction kept 7 bases outside the gene matches. CDR1 is MNHEY and CDR2 is SVGAGI in the germline V gene. CDR3 coding DNA: TGTGCCAGCAACGTACAGGGGGGTGACACTGAAGCTTTCTTT. Translated, it gives CASNVQGGDTEAFF.

This chain joins TRBV3-1 (or the pseudogene TRBV3-2) and TRBJ1-2, with 10 nucleotides matching TRBD1. V was pared by 4 bases and J by 6 bases, with 5 bases of the junction left unmatched. Germline CDR1 reads LGHDT; CDR2 reads YNNKEL (reference sequence). This CDR3 spans 14 amino acids. CDR3 coding DNA: TGTGCCAGCAGCCGACAGGGGGCTGAAAATGGCTACACCTTC. This gives the protein CASSRQGAENGYTF.

V gene TRBV4-1 combines with J gene TRBJ2-3; D is uncertain. Per germline, CDR1 MGHRA and CDR2 YSYEKL. V lost 0 bases and J 8 bases, leaving 12 bases between the germline ends. The length of the CDR3 is 14 residues. The CDR3 protein is CASSQDRGGPTQYF. The CDR3 DNA reads TGCGCCAGCAGCCAAGATCGCGGTGGTCCTACGCAGTATTTT.

This clone was detected a few times. The chain recombines TRBV5-4 with TRBJ2-1; TRBD2 matches at 7 bases. Germline CDR1 and CDR2: SGHNT and YYREEE (reference sequence). The V and J ends lost 1 base and 7 bases, in that order; junction bases with no gene match: 8. The CDR3 extends over 15 amino acids. DNA of the CDR3: TGTGCCAGCAGCTTGAGTGGCGGGAGTTCGAATGAGCAGTTCTTC. Its translation: CASSLSGGSSNEQFF.

The chain recombines TRBV14 with TRBJ1-2, with D tentatively TRBD1 (6 bases). Trimming removed 1 base from V and 5 bases from J, with 23 bases in between. The CDR3 loop spans 18 amino acids. CDR1 SGHDN and CDR2 FVKESK come from the germline V gene. The CDR3 DNA follows: TGTGCCAGCAGCCAAGGGTTTGCGACCGGGGCAGGGGCGTATGGCTACACCTTC. Its protein product is CASSQGFATGAGAYGYTF.

The chain employs TRBV29-1 and TRBJ1-5; D is unclear. The V end lost 4 bases, the J end lost 9 bases, and 13 bases lay between the germline ends. There are 12 residues in the CDR3. Looked up from germline, CDR1 is SQVTM and CDR2 is ANQGSEA. CDR3 sequence reads: CSVGAGPGPQHF. Written as DNA, the CDR3 is TGCAGCGTTGGCGCAGGCCCAGGGCCCCAGCATTTT.

J is TRBJ2-7 and V is TRBV2; the D gene is possibly TRBD2 (6 bases). This CDR3 has 14 amino acids. Between the trimmed V and J ends, which lost 7 bases and 1 base, there was a span of 14 bases. The germline V gene has CDR1 SNHLY and CDR2 FYNNEI. CDR3 DNA sequence: TGTGCCAGCACCCGGGAGTCAGGGTCCTACGAGCAGTACTTC. Amino acids: CASTRESGSYEQYF.

The chain uses TRBV7-2 and TRBJ1-1; possibly TRBD1 for D (5 bases). The CDR3 runs to 12 residues. Germline lookup yields CDR1 SGHTA and CDR2 FQGNSA. V lost 6 bases and J 1 base, leaving 6 bases between the germline ends. CDR3 amino acids: CASRGQNTEAFF. For the CDR3, the DNA is TGTGCCAGCAGGGGGCAGAACACTGAAGCTTTCTTT. Complete variable domain (other parts from reference TRBV7-2 and TRBJ1-1): GAGVSQSPSNKVTEKGKDVELRCDPISGHTALYWYRQSLGQGLEFLIYFQGNSAPDKSGLPSDRFSAERTGGSVSTLTIQRTQQEDSAVYLCASRGQNTEAFFGQGTRLTVV.

The chain links TRBV14 to TRBJ2-1; weak D call: TRBD1 (7 bases). V was trimmed by 4 bases and J by 5 bases, leaving 15 bases between them. From germline, CDR1 is SGHDN and CDR2 FVKESK. CDR3 length: 15 amino acids. CDR3 nucleotide sequence: TGTGCCAGCAGCCCAGGAGGGACAGCCAACAATGAGCAGTTCTTC. Protein: CASSPGGTANNEQFF.

V usage is TRBV4-1 and J usage is TRBJ2-7; 11 positions agree with TRBD2. Germline V gives CDR1 MGHRA, CDR2 YSYEKL. The CDR3 totals 18 residues. V trimming: 1 base; J trimming: 0 bases; junction bases outside the gene matches: 8. The CDR3 reads CASSQVASGGTISYEQYF. In DNA form, the CDR3 reads TGCGCCAGCAGCCAAGTAGCTAGCGGGGGGACCATCTCCTACGAGCAGTACTTC.

This sequence joins TRBV10-1 and TRBJ2-5; a possible D gene is TRBD2 (5 bases). V was clipped by 1 base and J by 0 bases, with 15 bases between them. From germline, CDR1 is WNHNN and CDR2 SYGVQD (reference sequence). There are 17 residues in the CDR3. CDR3 residues: CASSEWGRADDQETQYF. Here the CDR3 DNA reads TGCGCCAGCAGTGAGTGGGGTCGAGCGGACGACCAAGAGACCCAGTACTTC.

The chain combines TRBV14 with TRBJ2-7; 9 bases map to TRBD1. V lost 3 bases, J lost 5 bases, and 5 bases stayed unmatched. The germline V gene encodes CDR1 SGHDN and CDR2 FVKESK. This CDR3 is built from 14 residues. CDR3 in amino acids: CASSQGQGVHEQYF. CDR3 in DNA: TGTGCCAGCAGCCAGGGACAGGGTGTCCACGAGCAGTACTTC.

This chain connects TRBV5-4 to TRBJ1-5; the D gene is possibly TRBD1 (5 bases). The CDR3 consists of 15 residues. Trimming stripped 3 bases from V and 3 bases from J, with 13 bases between. The germline V gene has CDR1 SGHNT and CDR2 YYREEE (reference sequence). CDR3 nucleotide sequence: TGTGCCAGCAGCTGGGGGGGTCGGACCAATCAGCCCCAGCATTTT. This gives the protein CASSWGGRTNQPQHF.

The chain is built from TRBV5-5 and TRBJ1-2, with 7 nucleotides matching TRBD1. The CDR3 consists of 14 residues. The germline gives CDR1 SGHKS, CDR2 YYEKEE (reference sequence). The V and J ends lost 4 bases and 3 bases, in that order; junction bases with no gene match: 6. CDR3: CASSPLTGDYGYTF. The CDR3 DNA is TGTGCCAGCAGCCCCTTAACAGGGGACTATGGCTACACCTTC.

This chain uses TRBV30 with TRBJ1-5; 7 bases agree with TRBD1. V shed 3 bases, J shed 6 bases, and the junction held 2 bases outside the gene matches. The CDR3 extends over 12 amino acids. Germline loops: CDR1 GTSNPN, CDR2 SVGIG (reference sequence). The CDR3 region is CAWRQGGQPQHF. As DNA, the CDR3 is TGTGCCTGGAGGCAGGGGGGTCAGCCCCAGCATTTT.

The CDR3 here is CASSLSGVAYEQYF. CDR3 DNA: TGTGCCAGCAGTTTGTCCGGGGTTGCCTACGAGCAGTACTTC. V and J are TRBV27 and TRBJ2-7; weak D call: TRBD2 (5 bases). This CDR3 is built from 14 residues. The germline V gene encodes CDR1 MNHEY and CDR2 SMNVEV (reference sequence). With 3 bases removed from V and 2 bases from J, the gap between germline ends came to 11 bases.

This clone was counted a few times. The chain couples TRBV4-1 to TRBJ2-2; tentative D call: TRBD2 (5 bases). Trimming removed 4 bases at V and 7 bases at J, with 19 bases between. The germline V gene has CDR1 MGHRA and CDR2 YSYEKL. The length of the CDR3 is 16 residues. CDR3 in amino acids: CASSLFSTARGGELFF. The CDR3 DNA is TGCGCCAGCAGCCTCTTTAGTACGGCCCGGGGCGGGGAGCTGTTTTTT.

The chain employs TRBV7-9 and TRBJ1-2, with D possibly being TRBD1 (5 bases). The germline gives CDR1 SEHNR, CDR2 FQNEAQ (reference sequence). The germline V and J ends were trimmed by 1 base and 4 bases, with 19 bases remaining between them. CDR3 length: 17 amino acids. The CDR3 loop is CASSLGGWGTSAYGYTF. CDR3 bases: TGTGCCAGCAGCTTAGGTGGGTGGGGCACCTCCGCCTATGGCTACACCTTC.

The rearrangement uses TRBV28 and TRBJ1-4; 7 bases are a match to TRBD1. V was clipped by 4 bases and J by 4 bases; unmatched bases: 9. The length of the CDR3 is 16 residues. Germline assignment: CDR1 MDHEN and CDR2 SYDVKM. The CDR3 coding sequence is TGTGCCAGCAGTTCCCCCTCGACAGGGAGTAATGAAAAACTGTTTTTT. Its translation is CASSSPSTGSNEKLFF.

This chain connects TRBV10-2 to TRBJ2-7, with D hard to call. V was trimmed by 4 bases and J by 2 bases, leaving 9 bases between them. The CDR3 consists of 13 residues. The germline CDR1 and CDR2 sequences are WSHSY and SAAADI. The CDR3 DNA reads as TGCGCCAGCAGTGGTGCGGTTACCTACGAGCAGTACTTC. This sequence encodes CASSGAVTYEQYF.

The CDR3 reads CASSITIYEQYF. DNA for the CDR3: TGTGCCAGCAGTATCACTATATACGAGCAGTACTTC. V and J are TRBV2 and TRBJ2-7; D is undetermined. The CDR3 spans 12 residues. Trimming took 5 bases from V and 4 from J, leaving 9 bases between them. Germline V gene data show CDR1 as SNHLY and CDR2 as FYNNEI.